The sequence of this T cell receptor (beta chain) was determined in a study of blood T cell repertoires in COVID-19. The CDR3 runs 16 residues. V lost 2 bases, J lost 6 bases, and 9 bases stayed unmatched. The germline V gene has CDR1 SGHTA and CDR2 FQGNSA. Assay used: immunoSEQ multiplex PCR; TCRdb lists only in-frame clones, some missing. The table lists about 220,000 clones, around 90% of them singletons. The chain is built from TRBV7-2 and TRBJ2-5; TRBD2 aligns across 10 bases. This TCR was recovered from a woman between 45 and 60 years old with acute COVID-19. The sample was PBMCs or T cells enriched from blood (not recorded which). This CDR3 reads CASSLKGSSGSQTQYF. Here the CDR3 DNA reads TGTGCCAGCAGCTTAAAGGGGTCTAGCGGGAGTCAGACCCAGTACTTC.